The T cell receptor beta chain under discussion was sequenced for a study of technical replicates of blood from a handful of donors. CDR3 length equals 15 residues. V dropped 5 bases and J dropped 6; count of bases not matched to a gene: 6. Germline lookup yields CDR1 SEHNR and CDR2 FQNEAQ (reference sequence). Data came from immunoSEQ multiplex PCR; TCRdb stores just in-frame clones and leaves some out. The table shows some 57,000 clones, with roughly 91% occurring only once. Specimen: PBMCs. The receptor was derived from a human donor in good health. Some clones in this sample may be carry-over from other donors' samples. This sequence joins TRBV7-9 and TRBJ2-1, with 11 bases matching TRBD2. In DNA, the CDR3 is TGTGCCAGCAGCCCTAGGGGGACTAGCGGCAATGAGCAGTTCTTC. This gives the protein CASSPRGTSGNEQFF.